This TCR beta chain was identified in a study of blood T cell repertoires in COVID-19. Study at large: Collection of acute and convalescent COVID-19 samples took place in the United States, Italy and Spain. The analysed material was cDNA or gDNA that came from T cells, B-cell-depleted T cells, or PBMCs.

TCRdb's table, derived via immunoSEQ multiplex PCR, lists solely in-frame clones and lacks some. The sample shows 300,000 to 400,000 clones, roughly 90% of them seen only once. V lost 2 bases and J lost 8; bases outside the gene matches: 7. In germline, CDR1 is MNHEY, CDR2 SVGAGI. The CDR3 spans 15 residues. Living in about two dozen US areas, the participants were between roughly 18 and 95 years of age. Clinical history reported by participants formed the basis on which cohorts were assigned. V gene TRBV6-5 combines with J gene TRBJ2-7; 12 positions agree with TRBD1. The specimen sequenced was PBMCs or T cells enriched from blood (not recorded which). This receptor was obtained from a young woman with acute COVID-19. The CDR3: CASSYRGQGADKQYF. The DNA for the CDR3 is TGTGCCAGCAGTTACCGGGGACAGGGGGCTGATAAGCAGTACTTC.